A single sample gave rise to the 15 T cell receptor beta chains below, sequenced in a study of OX40 agonist ivuxolimab in advanced cancers. The table came from immunoSEQ multiplex PCR; TCRdb's copy has only in-frame clones and leaves some out. The data hold over 100,000 clones, with around nine tenths observed a single time. The sample in question was CD4+ or CD8+ T cells sorted from blood, obtained in a trial of the OX40 agonist ivuxolimab. These receptors were taken from an adult with an advanced solid tumor such as melanoma, head and neck, liver or kidney cancer.

This chain uses TRBV2 with TRBJ2-2; the D is unclear. There are 11 residues in the CDR3. The V end lost 8 bases, the J end lost 7 bases, and 8 bases lay between the germline ends. CDR1 is SNHLY and CDR2 is FYNNEI in the germline V gene. The CDR3 is CASLLGGELFF. CDR3 in DNA: TGTGCCAGCCTGCTCGGCGGGGAGCTGTTTTTT.

The chain employs TRBV29-1 and TRBJ2-5, with D uncertain. With 6 bases removed from V and 5 bases from J, the gap between germline ends came to 16 bases. Germline V gene lookup returns CDR1 SQVTM and CDR2 ANQGSEA. CDR3 length: 13 amino acids. CDR3 sequence reads: CSVSPMAVETQYF. In DNA, the CDR3 is TGCAGCGTGTCCCCGATGGCGGTGGAGACCCAGTACTTC.

The chain employs TRBV7-9 and TRBJ2-7, with 7 bases lining up with TRBD2. Germline CDR1 is SEHNR and CDR2 is FQNEAQ (reference sequence). Losses at the gene ends were 0 bases for V and 2 bases for J; bases not matched to a gene: 10. CDR3 length: 17 residues. The CDR3 nucleotides read TGTGCCAGCAGCTTAGCGGGAGGGCCCTTAACCACCTACGAGCAGTACTTC. As protein: CASSLAGGPLTTYEQYF. Full variable domain (missing parts from reference TRBV7-9 and TRBJ2-7): DTGVSQNPRHKITKRGQNVTFRCDPISEHNRLYWYRQTLGQGPEFLTYFQNEAQLEKSRLLSDRFSAERPKGSFSTLEIQRTEQGDSAMYLCASSLAGGPLTTYEQYFGPGTRLTVT.

A single count supports this clone. The rearrangement links TRBV7-3 to TRBJ1-6; tentative D call: TRBD1 (6 bases). Per the germline V gene, CDR1 is SGHTA and CDR2 is FQGTGA. V was trimmed by 2 bases and J by 7 bases, leaving 15 bases between them. The CDR3 extends over 16 amino acids. CDR3 nucleotides: TGTGCCAGCAGCTTATATCCCAGGGGCCAAAATTCACCCCTCCACTTT. Amino acid sequence: CASSLYPRGQNSPLHF.

The rearrangement joins TRBV27 to TRBJ1-5; 7 nucleotides agree with TRBD1. V shed 8 bases and J 6 bases; nucleotides not matched to a gene: 10. The CDR3 runs to 14 residues. Germline lookup yields CDR1 MNHEY and CDR2 SMNVEV (reference sequence). The CDR3 DNA is TGTGCCAGCGGGGTTACAGGGGTGGGTCAGCCCCAGCATTTT. Its protein product is CASGVTGVGQPQHF.

This clone appeared a single time. The chain carries TRBV6-6 and TRBJ2-4; 9 bases fit TRBD1. The germline V gene encodes CDR1 MNHNY and CDR2 SVGAGI (reference sequence). V lost 6 bases to trimming and J lost 8 bases; unmatched junction nucleotides: 5. The CDR3 totals 13 residues. In nucleotides, the CDR3 is TGTGCCAGCAGAGGACAGGGGAGTGACATTCAGTACTTC. Translated: CASRGQGSDIQYF.

The chain uses TRBV18 and TRBJ2-5; D tentatively fits TRBD1 or TRBD2 (5 bases each). Trimming cost V 3 bases and J 1 base, with 9 bases left between them. The CDR3 has 14 amino acids. Germline CDR1 is KGHSH and CDR2 is LQKENI. The chain's CDR3 is CASSPRDRQETQYF. CDR3 in DNA: TGTGCCAGCTCACCTAGGGACCGCCAAGAGACCCAGTACTTC. The full variable domain, completed using reference TRBV18 and TRBJ2-5, is NAGVMQNPRHLVRRRGQEARLRCSPMKGHSHVYWYRQLPEEGLKFMVYLQKENIIDESGMPKERFSAEFPKEGPSILRIQQVVRGDSAAYFCASSPRDRQETQYFGPGTRLLVL.

V usage is TRBV29-1 and J usage is TRBJ2-1; D call uncertain. CDR3 length equals 14 residues. Germline assignment: CDR1 SQVTM and CDR2 ANQGSEA. V lost 2 bases and J lost 6, with 14 bases in between. CDR3 DNA sequence: TGCAGCGTTGAACCCCGGGTGGGCGGCAATGAGCAGTTCTTC. It translates to CSVEPRVGGNEQFF.

V gene TRBV28 combines with J gene TRBJ1-5, with a weak D call TRBD1 (5 bases). V was pared by 6 bases and J by 0 bases, with 21 bases between. The CDR3 contains 18 residues. The V gene's germline CDR1 is MDHEN and CDR2 SYDVKM. The CDR3, as DNA: TGTGCCAGCAGCCCCAGAGGGACGGGGGTATATAGCAATCAGCCCCAGCATTTT. Its translation: CASSPRGTGVYSNQPQHF.

This chain connects TRBV7-2 to TRBJ2-2; D call uncertain. From germline, CDR1 is SGHTA and CDR2 FQGNSA. V was trimmed by 2 bases and J by 5 bases, leaving 6 bases between them. The CDR3 contains 13 residues. In nucleotides, the CDR3 is TGTGCCAGCAGCTTAAGGTGGACCGGGGAGCTGTTTTTT. Protein product: CASSLRWTGELFF.

With regard to this clone: One end of the junction fails to match germline, which may point to a read error. The rearrangement joins TRBV7-7 to TRBJ1-3; TRBD1 matches 9 bases. This CDR3 has 15 residues. Per the germline V gene, CDR1 is SSHAT and CDR2 is FNYEAQ (reference sequence). The CDR3 sequence: CASSPGTGIGNTIYF. In DNA, the CDR3 is TGTGCTAGCAGCCCCGGGACAGGGATTGGAAACACCATATATTTT.

This chain joins TRBV2 and TRBJ1-2; D call uncertain. Germline V gene lookup returns CDR1 SNHLY and CDR2 FYNNEI. V was cut by 3 bases and J by 3 bases, with 8 bases left in between. The CDR3 is 13 amino acids. The CDR3 nucleotides read TGTGCCAGCAGTGACCAGAAGGACTATGGCTACACCTTC. Translating gives CASSDQKDYGYTF.

The J gene is TRBJ2-3, the V gene TRBV7-2, with 10 bases fitting TRBD2. The V and J ends lost 6 bases and 2 bases, in that order; junction bases with no gene match: 5. Germline assignment: CDR1 SGHTA and CDR2 FQGNSA. The CDR3 has 15 residues. For the CDR3, the DNA is TGTGCCAGCAGTTTAACTAGCGGGACCACAGATACGCAGTATTTT. Amino acid sequence: CASSLTSGTTDTQYF.

This clone was picked up one time. The chain is built from TRBV14 and TRBJ1-2; 7 nucleotides agree with TRBD1. This CDR3 has 15 residues. Germline assignment: CDR1 SGHDN and CDR2 FVKESK. Trimming took 5 bases from V and 4 from J; bases not matched to a gene: 10. CDR3 sequence: CASSAYRGAGYGYTF. The CDR3 DNA follows: TGTGCCAGCAGCGCATACAGGGGAGCGGGCTATGGCTACACCTTC.

The chain employs TRBV28 and TRBJ2-7, with D maybe TRBD1 (6 bases). From germline, CDR1 is MDHEN and CDR2 SYDVKM. This CDR3 spans 13 amino acids. V was cut by 10 bases and J by 2 bases, with 15 bases left in between. CDR3: CAIAQGRTYEQYF. The CDR3 nucleotides read TGTGCCATAGCACAGGGAAGGACCTACGAGCAGTACTTC. The variable domain in full, with the rest retrieved from reference TRBV28 and TRBJ2-7, is DVKVTQSSRYLVKRTGEKVFLECVQDMDHENMFWYRQDPGLGLRLIYFSYDVKMKEKGDIPEGYSVSREKKERFSLILESASTNQTSMYLCAIAQGRTYEQYFGPGTRLTVT.